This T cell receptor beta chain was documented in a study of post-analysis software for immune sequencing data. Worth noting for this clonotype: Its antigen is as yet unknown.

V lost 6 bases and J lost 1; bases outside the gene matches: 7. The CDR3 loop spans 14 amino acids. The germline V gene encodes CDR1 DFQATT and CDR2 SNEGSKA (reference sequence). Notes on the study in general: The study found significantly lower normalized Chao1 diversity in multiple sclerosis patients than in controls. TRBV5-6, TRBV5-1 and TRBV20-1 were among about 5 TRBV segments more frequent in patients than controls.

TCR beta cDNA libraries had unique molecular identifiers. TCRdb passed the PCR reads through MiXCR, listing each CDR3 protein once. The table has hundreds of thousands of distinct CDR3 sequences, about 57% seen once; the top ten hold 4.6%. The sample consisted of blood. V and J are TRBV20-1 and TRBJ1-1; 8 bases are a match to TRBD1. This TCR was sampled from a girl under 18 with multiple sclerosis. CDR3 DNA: TGCAGTGCCCGGACAGGGAGCCAGAACACTGAAGCTTTCTTT. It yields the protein CSARTGSQNTEAFF.